This T cell receptor (beta chain) derives from a study of T cells after yellow fever vaccination. About the research overall: Preparation used SMART-Seq v4 Ultra Low Input for the low-cell-number fractions.

TCRdb re-called the 5' RACE reads with MiXCR, one entry per CDR3 protein. The sample lists hundreds of thousands of distinct CDR3 sequences; about 14% were seen once. The CDR3 sequence is 14 residues long. Germline loops: CDR1 KGHSH, CDR2 LQKENI. Trimming removed 3 bases at V and 5 bases at J, with 11 bases between. This receptor was taken from a man aged 25-45 years who received the YFV17D yellow fever vaccine. Source: PBMCs, taken on the day of the yellow fever booster vaccination. V is TRBV18 and J is TRBJ2-1, with D perhaps matching TRBD1 (5 bases). The CDR3 loop is CASSPQGRDNEQFF. DNA for the CDR3: TGTGCCAGCTCACCTCAAGGCAGGGACAATGAGCAGTTCTTC.